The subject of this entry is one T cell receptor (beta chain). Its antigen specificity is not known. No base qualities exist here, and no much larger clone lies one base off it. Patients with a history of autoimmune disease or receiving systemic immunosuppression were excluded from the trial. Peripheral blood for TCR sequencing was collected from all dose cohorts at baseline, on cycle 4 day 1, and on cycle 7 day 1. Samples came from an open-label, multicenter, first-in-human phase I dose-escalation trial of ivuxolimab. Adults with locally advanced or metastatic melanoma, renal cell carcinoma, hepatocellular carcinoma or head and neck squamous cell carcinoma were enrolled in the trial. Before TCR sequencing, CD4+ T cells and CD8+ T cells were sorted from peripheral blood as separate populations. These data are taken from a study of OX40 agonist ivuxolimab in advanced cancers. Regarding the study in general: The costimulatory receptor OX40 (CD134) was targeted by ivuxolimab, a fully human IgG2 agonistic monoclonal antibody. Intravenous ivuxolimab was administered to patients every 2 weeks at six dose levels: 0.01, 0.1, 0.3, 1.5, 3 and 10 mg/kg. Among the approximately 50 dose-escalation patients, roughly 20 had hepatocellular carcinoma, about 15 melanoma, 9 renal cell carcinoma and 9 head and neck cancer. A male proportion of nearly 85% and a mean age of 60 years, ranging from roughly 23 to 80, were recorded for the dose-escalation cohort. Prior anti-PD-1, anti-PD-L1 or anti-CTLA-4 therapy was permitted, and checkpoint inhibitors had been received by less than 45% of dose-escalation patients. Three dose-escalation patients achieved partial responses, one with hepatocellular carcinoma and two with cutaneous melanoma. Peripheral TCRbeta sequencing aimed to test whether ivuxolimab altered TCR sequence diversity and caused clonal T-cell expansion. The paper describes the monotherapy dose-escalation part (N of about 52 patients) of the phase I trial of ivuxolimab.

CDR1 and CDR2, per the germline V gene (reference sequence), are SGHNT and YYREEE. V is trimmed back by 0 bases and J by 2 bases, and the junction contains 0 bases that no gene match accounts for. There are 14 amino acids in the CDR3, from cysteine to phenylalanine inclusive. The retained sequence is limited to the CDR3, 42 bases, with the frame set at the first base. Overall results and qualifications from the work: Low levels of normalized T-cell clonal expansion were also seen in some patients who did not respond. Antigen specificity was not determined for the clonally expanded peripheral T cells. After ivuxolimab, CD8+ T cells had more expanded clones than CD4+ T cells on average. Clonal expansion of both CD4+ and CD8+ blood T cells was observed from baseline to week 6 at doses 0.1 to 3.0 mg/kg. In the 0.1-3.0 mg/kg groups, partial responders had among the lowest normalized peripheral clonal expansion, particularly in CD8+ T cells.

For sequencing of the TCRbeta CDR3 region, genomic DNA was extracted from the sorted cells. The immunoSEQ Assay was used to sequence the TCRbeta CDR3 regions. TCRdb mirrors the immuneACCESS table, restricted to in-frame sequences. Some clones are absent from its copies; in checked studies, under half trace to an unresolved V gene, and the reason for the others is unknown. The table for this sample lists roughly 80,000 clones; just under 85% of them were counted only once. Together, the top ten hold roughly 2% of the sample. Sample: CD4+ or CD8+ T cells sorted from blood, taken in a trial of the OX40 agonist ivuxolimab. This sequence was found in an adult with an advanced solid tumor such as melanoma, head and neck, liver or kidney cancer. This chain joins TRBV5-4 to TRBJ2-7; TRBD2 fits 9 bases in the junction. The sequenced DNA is TGTGCCAGCAGCTTGGGCGGGAGGGCCTACGAGCAGTACTTC. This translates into CASSLGGRAYEQYF.